Listed here are 30 T cell receptor beta chains from one sample, sequenced in a study of shared clonotypes between healthy human individuals (dated by TCRdb to the early 2020s). Library creation used the immunoSEQ multiplex PCR assay. TCRdb took over this immuneACCESS table, retaining in-frame rearrangements with V and J assigned. Such tables are incomplete; in checked studies, under half of the missing clones stem from an unresolved V gene, and the remainder is unexplained. The sample table contains roughly 500,000 clones; only one count was recorded for 96% of them. The ten top clones hold about 0.057% of the sample. Input material: naive CD4+ T cells sorted from blood. The intended sense of this specimen's cell subset or site label: CD45RA+ positively selected. Receptor source: a woman in her twenties or thirties in good health.

The rearrangement joins TRBV27 to TRBJ2-5; D gene ambiguous. The end of the DNA aligns better with TRBJ2-7, so the J call may be wrong. The germline V gene has CDR1 MNHEY and CDR2 SMNVEV (reference sequence). The length of the CDR3 is 12 residues. The CDR3 loop reads CASSSYSYEQYF. CDR3 bases: TGTGCCAGCAGTTCTTATTCCTACGAGCAGTACTTC.

This chain links TRBV27 with TRBJ2-2; 8 bases align to TRBD2. V lost 1 base, J lost 7 bases, and 8 bases stayed unmatched. Germline CDR1 reads MNHEY; CDR2 reads SMNVEV (reference sequence). This CDR3 spans 16 amino acids. CDR3 residues: CASSLYGASGYGELFF. The CDR3 DNA sequence: TGTGCCAGCAGTTTATATGGAGCTAGCGGGTACGGGGAGCTGTTTTTT.

This clone has just one count. The rearrangement uses TRBV7-2 and TRBJ2-7, with D maybe TRBD1 (5 bases). V lost 1 base to trimming and J lost 9 bases, with 10 bases between them. CDR1 and CDR2 from the germline V gene are SGHTA and FQGNSA. CDR3 size: 12 residues. The CDR3 DNA follows: TGTGCCAGCAGCTTAGGGGGTCAGGGGCAGTACTTC. Its translation: CASSLGGQGQYF.

The chain carries TRBV30 and TRBJ1-3; unclear D gene. Between the trimmed V and J ends, which lost 4 bases and 0 bases, there was a span of 16 bases. Germline V CDR1 and CDR2: GTSNPN, SVGIG (reference sequence). The CDR3 extends over 16 amino acids. The CDR3 spells CAWTRQRTPSGNTIYF. The CDR3 bases are TGTGCCTGGACCCGACAACGGACCCCCTCTGGAAACACCATATATTTT.

The chain joins TRBV28 to TRBJ2-3, with 11 nucleotides matching TRBD2. CDR1 is MDHEN, CDR2 SYDVKM, per germline. With V trimmed by 10 bases and J by 4 bases, 7 bases remained unmatched. The CDR3 is 14 residues long. CDR3 coding DNA: TGTGCCACCAAACTAGCGGGAGACTCAGATACGCAGTATTTT. Translating gives CATKLAGDSDTQYF.

CDR3 DNA: TGTGCCAGCTCACCACCCTTACTAGCGGGACTCACAGATACGCAGTATTTT. It yields the protein CASSPPLLAGLTDTQYF. The rearrangement uses TRBV18 and TRBJ2-3; 10 nucleotides match TRBD2. Germline V gene data show CDR1 as KGHSH and CDR2 as LQKENI. V lost 0 bases, J lost 2 bases, and 5 bases stayed unmatched. The CDR3 spans 17 residues.

The V call is TRBV4-1, the J call TRBJ2-7; the match to TRBD2 covers 11 bases. Per germline, CDR1 MGHRA and CDR2 YSYEKL. The CDR3 length is 14 residues. With V trimmed by 1 base and J by 4 bases, 0 bases remained unmatched. CDR3 region: CASSQVAGGYEQYF. The CDR3 DNA follows: TGCGCCAGCAGCCAAGTAGCGGGAGGGTACGAGCAGTACTTC.

This chain links TRBV10-2 with TRBJ2-7, with D tentatively TRBD2 (5 bases). In germline, CDR1 is WSHSY, CDR2 SAAADI. The CDR3 loop spans 17 amino acids. The germline V and J ends were trimmed by 3 bases and 4 bases, with 22 bases remaining between them. As DNA, the CDR3 is TGCGCCAGCAGTGAACCCACGAACAGATATCGGGGATACGAGCAGTACTTC. Encoded protein: CASSEPTNRYRGYEQYF.

The chain couples TRBV27 to TRBJ2-3, with a weak D call TRBD1 (5 bases). This CDR3 contains 14 residues. V was clipped by 5 bases and J by 3 bases, with 12 bases between them. Germline CDR1 and CDR2: MNHEY and SMNVEV (reference sequence). CDR3 nucleotides: TGTGCCAGCAGTCTAGGGGCCGTAACAGATACGCAGTATTTT. Amino acids: CASSLGAVTDTQYF.

The chain joins TRBV5-4 to TRBJ2-5; TRBD2 aligns across 13 bases. The CDR3 is made up of 16 amino acids. V lost 4 bases and J lost 3; bases outside the gene matches: 6. CDR1 is SGHNT and CDR2 is YYREEE in the germline V gene (reference sequence). As DNA, the CDR3 is TGTGCCAGCAGCCTGACGGGGACTAGCGGGAAAGAGACCCAGTACTTC. It yields the protein CASSLTGTSGKETQYF. The full variable domain, in which reference TRBV5-4 and TRBJ2-5 provide the parts outside the CDR3, is ETGVTQSPTHLIKTRGQQVTLRCSSQSGHNTVSWYQQALGQGPQFIFQYYREEENGRGNFPPRFSGLQFPNYSSELNVNALELDDSALYLCASSLTGTSGKETQYFGPGTRLLVL.

This rearrangement joins TRBV5-4 to TRBJ1-2; D possibly corresponds to TRBD1 (5 bases). V lost 4 bases, J lost 1 base, and 11 bases lay in between. Germline CDR1 and CDR2: SGHNT and YYREEE (reference sequence). The CDR3 runs to 14 residues. CDR3 amino acids: CASSIDSGNYGYTF. In DNA, the CDR3 is TGTGCCAGCAGCATAGACAGCGGTAACTATGGCTACACCTTC.

This clone was found once. The chain recombines TRBV7-3 with TRBJ2-3; D possibly matches TRBD1 or TRBD2 (6 bases each). The CDR3 has 13 residues. V was cut by 5 bases and J by 5 bases, with 11 bases left in between. CDR1 and CDR2 (germline): SGHTA, FQGTGA. The DNA for the CDR3 is TGTGCCAGCAGCCCCGGAGGGGGAGATACGCAGTATTTT. The encoded protein is CASSPGGGDTQYF.

For this clone: This sample also contains other DNA sequences that code for the same CDR3. V gene TRBV5-1 combines with J gene TRBJ2-7, with D hard to call. The CDR3 sequence is 12 residues long. With 0 bases removed from V and 3 bases from J, the gap between germline ends came to 4 bases. Germline CDR1 reads SGHRS; CDR2 reads YFSETQ. The CDR3 loop reads CASSLDYYEQYF. As DNA, the CDR3 is TGCGCCAGCAGCTTGGACTACTACGAGCAGTACTTC.

The chain combines TRBV6-1 with TRBJ1-1; 9 bases are shared with TRBD1. V was pared by 2 bases and J by 0 bases, with 7 bases of the junction left unmatched. This CDR3 region has 17 residues. The germline gives CDR1 MNHNS, CDR2 SASEGT. CDR3 bases: TGTGCCAGCAGTGAAACTCGGGACAGGGTCCTGAACACTGAAGCTTTCTTT. This gives the protein CASSETRDRVLNTEAFF.

This chain connects TRBV10-3 to TRBJ2-5; the match to TRBD1 covers 8 bases. This CDR3 has 16 amino acids. From germline, CDR1 is ENHRY and CDR2 SYGVKD. Trimming at V came to 2 bases and at J to 5 bases, leaving 10 bases not matched to a gene. The CDR3 spells CAISEPGQGGDETQYF. The CDR3 coding sequence is TGTGCCATCAGTGAGCCCGGACAGGGTGGTGACGAGACCCAGTACTTC.

The chain combines TRBV7-3 with TRBJ2-5; D uncertain. Per germline, CDR1 SGHTA and CDR2 FQGTGA. This CDR3 is 13 amino acids long. Trimming took 4 bases from V and 1 from J, leaving 7 bases between them. CDR3 DNA: TGTGCCAGCAGCTCAACCCCCCAAGAGACCCAGTACTTC. Translation gives CASSSTPQETQYF.

The chain employs TRBV6-6 and TRBJ2-5; D may be TRBD2 (7 bases). With 0 bases removed from V and 4 bases from J, the gap between germline ends came to 15 bases. This CDR3 region has 16 residues. Germline values: CDR1 MNHNY, CDR2 SVGAGI (reference sequence). CDR3 loop: CASSYSGGGGGETQYF. The CDR3 region has the DNA TGTGCCAGCAGTTACTCGGGAGGGGGGGGAGGAGAGACCCAGTACTTC.

This sequence joins TRBV7-9 and TRBJ2-1, with 10 bases identical to TRBD2. V dropped 5 bases and J dropped 4; count of bases not matched to a gene: 8. The CDR3 totals 16 residues. Germline lookup yields CDR1 SEHNR and CDR2 FQNEAQ (reference sequence). The DNA for the CDR3 is TGTGCCAGCAGCCGTGCGACTAGCGGGTTTTACAATGAGCAGTTCTTC. Its translation: CASSRATSGFYNEQFF.

This chain connects TRBV28 to TRBJ1-5; D remains unclear. Germline CDR1 is MDHEN and CDR2 is SYDVKM. Trimming cost V 7 bases and J 7 bases, with 23 bases left between them. This CDR3 has 16 residues. CDR3: CASTSKGRLSWQPQHF. The CDR3 DNA is TGTGCCAGCACCTCGAAAGGGAGGTTATCTTGGCAGCCCCAGCATTTT.

The chain recombines TRBV15 with TRBJ2-1; maybe TRBD2 (6 bases). V was trimmed by 3 bases and J by 5 bases, leaving 14 bases between them. Germline assignment: CDR1 LNHNV and CDR2 YYDKDF (reference sequence). The CDR3 contains 15 residues. CDR3 nucleotide sequence: TGTGCCACCAGCAGGCCAACTAGCAGGGACAATGAGCAGTTCTTC. Protein sequence: CATSRPTSRDNEQFF.

The genes are TRBV2 and TRBJ1-2; 9 bases fit TRBD1. Germline V gene data show CDR1 as SNHLY and CDR2 as FYNNEI. This CDR3 contains 13 residues. The V gene end was trimmed by 6 bases and the J gene end by 4 bases; junction bases not matched to a gene: 3. The CDR3 sequence is CASRDRGPYGYTF. The CDR3 coding sequence is TGTGCCAGCAGGGACAGGGGACCCTATGGCTACACCTTC.

The chain uses TRBV4-1 and TRBJ1-2; D ambiguous. Germline V gene data show CDR1 as MGHRA and CDR2 as YSYEKL. The germline V and J ends were trimmed by 7 bases and 2 bases, with 14 bases remaining between them. This CDR3 has 14 amino acids. The CDR3 loop reads CASNPLIRNYGYTF. The CDR3 region has the DNA TGCGCCAGCAACCCCTTGATTCGCAACTATGGCTACACCTTC.

The chain employs TRBV10-1 and TRBJ1-4; no clear D. The ends were cut back, 8 bases at V and 0 bases at J, with 19 bases in the middle. The CDR3 extends over 17 amino acids. Germline V lookup: CDR1 WNHNN, CDR2 SYGVQD (reference sequence). In nucleotides, the CDR3 is TGCGCCAGCCCGGCCCCGGCCTGCTCCGCAACTAATGAAAAACTGTTTTTT. As protein: CASPAPACSATNEKLFF.

CDR3 region: CASSYQNEAFF. For the CDR3, the DNA is TGTGCCAGCAGTTACCAGAATGAAGCTTTCTTT. V usage is TRBV6-5 and J usage is TRBJ1-1; D gene uncertain. V shed 2 bases and J shed 7 bases, with 5 bases lying between them. Germline V gene lookup returns CDR1 MNHEY and CDR2 SVGAGI. This CDR3 has 11 amino acids.

The genes are TRBV2 and TRBJ2-1, with D unclear. CDR1 and CDR2 (germline): SNHLY, FYNNEI. V lost 2 bases, J lost 6 bases, and 17 bases lay in between. The CDR3 consists of 16 residues. CDR3 protein: CASSERGVSWGNEQFF. DNA of the CDR3: TGTGCCAGCAGTGAACGTGGGGTGTCCTGGGGCAATGAGCAGTTCTTC.

J is TRBJ2-7 and V is TRBV28; D unclear. Germline CDR1 MDHEN, CDR2 SYDVKM. Trimming pared 2 bases from V and 3 bases from J, leaving 8 bases between. CDR3 length equals 13 residues. CDR3 sequence: CASSLEVVYEQYF. The CDR3 DNA sequence: TGTGCCAGCAGTTTAGAGGTGGTCTACGAGCAGTACTTC.

The rearrangement links TRBV7-2 to TRBJ1-1, with unresolved D. Trimming stripped 5 bases from V and 3 bases from J, with 16 bases between. There are 15 residues in the CDR3. Germline V CDR1 and CDR2: SGHTA, FQGNSA. The CDR3 DNA reads as TGTGCCAGCAGCACCCGGACGGCCCGCGACACTGAAGCTTTCTTT. It specifies CASSTRTARDTEAFF.

The chain recombines TRBV30 with TRBJ2-3, with D possibly being TRBD1 (6 bases). Trimming cost V 2 bases and J 3 bases, with 12 bases left between them. The CDR3 sequence is 14 residues long. Germline CDR1 and CDR2: GTSNPN and SVGIG (reference sequence). The CDR3 protein is CAWSLGARTDTQYF. CDR3 bases: TGTGCCTGGAGTCTGGGGGCGCGAACAGATACGCAGTATTTT.

This chain joins TRBV7-9 and TRBJ1-3; 7 bases are shared with TRBD1. V lost 3 bases and J lost 2; bases outside the gene matches: 7. Germline V CDR1 and CDR2: SEHNR, FQNEAQ (reference sequence). CDR3 length: 16 amino acids. CDR3 region: CASSLGQKQPGNTIYF. CDR3 DNA: TGTGCCAGCAGCTTGGGACAGAAGCAACCTGGAAACACCATATATTTT.

This clone was recorded once. The chain employs TRBV6-5 and TRBJ2-4; D uncertain. Germline V CDR1 and CDR2: MNHEY, SVGAGI. Deletions cut 6 bases from V and 3 bases from J, with 9 bases between. This CDR3 has 13 amino acids. This CDR3 reads CASSPTYKNIQYF. The CDR3 DNA sequence: TGTGCCAGCAGCCCGACCTACAAAAACATTCAGTACTTC.